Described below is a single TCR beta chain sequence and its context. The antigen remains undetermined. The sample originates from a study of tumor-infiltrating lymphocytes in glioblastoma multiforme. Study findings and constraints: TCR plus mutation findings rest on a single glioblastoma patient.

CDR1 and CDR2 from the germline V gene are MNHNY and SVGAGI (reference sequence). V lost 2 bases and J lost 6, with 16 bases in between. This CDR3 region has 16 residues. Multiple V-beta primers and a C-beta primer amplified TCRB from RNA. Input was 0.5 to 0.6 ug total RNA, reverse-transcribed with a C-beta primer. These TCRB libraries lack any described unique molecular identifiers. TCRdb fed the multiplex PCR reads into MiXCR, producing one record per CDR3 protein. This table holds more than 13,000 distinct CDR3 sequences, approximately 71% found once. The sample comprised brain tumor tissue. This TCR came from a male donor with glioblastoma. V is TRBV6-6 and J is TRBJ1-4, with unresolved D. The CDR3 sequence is CASSYEFGVWDEKLFF. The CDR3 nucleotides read TGTGCCAGCAGTTACGAGTTCGGGGTGTGGGATGAAAAACTGTTTTTT.